This TCR beta chain was recovered during a study of cytomegalovirus exposure and HLA in healthy donors (dated by TCRdb to the late 2010s). As for the study more broadly: According to an earlier analysis of 550 to 750 of the donors, 150 million to 200 million T cells yielded 117 million unique TCR beta sequences and 276 Gb of sequence data. Approximately 310 gigabases of sequencing data and 80 million or so unique TCR sequences were included in an early release covering roughly 700 HLA-typed donors. Among the approximately 420 genotyped donors, around 81% belonged to the genetic ancestry cluster associated with self-reported Caucasian donors. The study aimed to test whether signatures of past pathogen exposure could be identified by cataloging public T cell receptors. The T cell repertoires of under 700 subjects were profiled by immunosequencing and related to cytomegalovirus serostatus. In addition to the first cohort of roughly 670 subjects, a separate validation cohort of under 150 different subjects was used. High-throughput TCR immunosequencing, statistical association of individual TCRs with disease status, and machine learning were combined to predict cytomegalovirus infection status. In a later analysis, previously published TCR beta repertoires from some 640 donors were re-analyzed and high-resolution HLA genotyping was added so that TCR occurrence patterns could be studied. The later analysis used no new phenotypic data to find candidate immune exposures, relying instead on TCR beta sequences and their occurrence across donors. To decide whether each TCR beta V gene segment behaved as functional or pseudogenic, an earlier analysis of some 600 of the donors relied on high-throughput TCR beta sequencing. Donor age, sex, ethnicity and CMV serostatus were compiled alongside the repertoire data. In a later genetic analysis, genome-wide SNP genotypes for about three fifths of the roughly 670 donors were used, and that subset was treated as a discovery cohort. All discovery cohort repertoires had been generated on a single sequencing platform. HLA typing included class I and class II loci at four-digit resolution. The number of typed donors differed by locus: roughly 629-630 for A, B, C, DRB1 and DQB1; approximately 520 for DQA1; 606 for DPA1; and around 470 for DPB1. Because of strong linkage in the cohort, 5 or 6 DR-DQ haplotypes were treated as single units for association and clustering. Among 350 to 400 genotyped donors of the cohort, an average of approximately 240,000 unique TCR beta nucleotide sequences were sequenced per donor, roughly 18% of them non-productive. General conclusions and limits of the study: Only TCR beta chains were sequenced in this cohort, and the absence of alpha or paired-chain data limited detectable features. According to a later analysis, parvovirus B19, influenza, CMV and Epstein-Barr virus appeared linked to several top co-occurrence clusters. A further reported finding was that TCR beta sequences accurately predicted the HLA-A and HLA-B alleles for most subjects in the first cohort. In an earlier analysis of under 600 of the donors, most TCR beta V segments were observed in productive rearrangements about 90% or about 30% of the time, broadly matching IMGT annotations. Most TCR sequences were seen in very few donors, while some public TCRs were found in many individuals. The study listed 170 or so TCR beta chains as associated with cytomegalovirus. A later genetic analysis reported fewer N-insertions in productive TCRs among donors in an Asian-associated ancestry cluster than the roughly 700-donor mean. A later analysis associated around 16,000 TCR beta sequences with specific HLA alleles at a false discovery rate of 0.05. A few of the identified cytomegalovirus-associated TCR beta chains were confirmed in vitro to be specific for cytomegalovirus antigens. The sequencing pipeline was judged likely to have produced a cluster of highly shared sequence variants as a technical artifact. In a later analysis, TCR association rates were found to vary across HLA loci, with the most associated TCRs seen for DRB1 alleles and the fewest for HLA-C alleles. Roughly 17 rarely observed V segments, including chromosome 9 orphons, were excluded from the earlier analysis of almost 600 of the donors because counts were too low. In a later genetic analysis, a missense DCLRE1C variant was associated with V-gene and J-gene trimming of TCR beta chains, and the association was replicated in an independent cohort. Immune exposure information for the cohort was limited to CMV serostatus. Correlated functional status among segregating V segments might reflect linkage disequilibrium, but an unknown experimental factor could not be ruled out. Assigning TCR associations to individual alleles was difficult when HLA alleles, especially DR and DQ, strongly co-occurred. Compared with equally common non-associated chains, HLA-associated TCR beta chains in a later analysis were more clonally expanded and had lower generation probabilities. Sequencing depth was assumed to be roughly uniform across donors in the presence/absence analyses, though that assumption may not hold. In a later analysis, most CMV-associated TCR beta chains were found to appear HLA-restricted, with HLA associations seemingly driven largely by CMV exposure. Because HLA typing was unavailable for some donors at each locus, only the typed subset was used in association tests. Cytomegalovirus status was reported to be diagnosed by the classifier with high specificity and sensitivity in both the original and validation cohorts. According to the authors, the approach could potentially be generalized to other disease states and immunological phenotypes. Because the 87-base-pair reads could not distinguish some IMGT-functional V segments, including TRBV6-2 and TRBV6-3, those segments were excluded.

From cysteine to phenylalanine, the CDR3 is 15 amino acids long. CDR3 DNA only is kept here, 45 bases in frame from base 1. At the junction V is shortened by 4 bases and J by 7 bases; bases outside the gene matches: 6. CDR1 SGHTA and CDR2 FQGNSA were looked up in the germline V gene. In total, approximately 610 healthy bone marrow donors made up the cohort. Cohort members were all nominally healthy when sampled, although unrecorded immune exposures were likely present. The donor tested CMV seronegative and was one of the 352 seronegative cohort members. Each donor provided a peripheral blood sample, and peripheral blood mononuclear cells were used for TCR beta sequencing. The Qiagen DNeasy Blood Extraction Kit was used to extract genomic DNA from the blood cell samples. As concerns this clone: Its specific antigen is unknown. Base qualities are not recorded, but no much larger clone differs from it by a single base.

Receptor amplification or capture employed the immunoSEQ multiplex PCR assay. For the multiplex PCR, a mixture combining 60 forward primers for TCR Vbeta segments and 13 reverse primers for TCR Jbeta segments was used. Amplification of the CDR3 region of rearranged TCR beta genes was performed with a multiplex PCR assay on genomic DNA. On the Illumina HiSeq System, the amplified TCR beta libraries were sequenced as 87-base-pair reads. Turning to the authors' computational methods: A later analysis tallied roughly 80 million unique TCR beta chains across the 666 repertoires, and around 12 million of those chains were shared by two or more donors. Raw reads were error-corrected and collapsed into unique sequences with a nearest-neighbor algorithm that merged closely related sequences to remove PCR and sequencing errors. Alignment of CDR3 sequences to IMGT reference sequences was used to assign V, D and J gene segments. Each retained sequence needed at least a six-nucleotide match to both a V gene segment and a J gene segment. A rearrangement was called productive if the CDR3 had no stop codons and remained in frame with V and J, and every other rearrangement was called non-productive. Following IMGT convention, CDR3 was defined as the stretch from the second conserved V-encoded cysteine to the conserved J-encoded phenylalanine. Sequences without an unambiguous match to a single V gene segment were excluded from the earlier analysis of about 600 of the donors. An earlier analysis of a few hundred of the donors called V segments functional above 56.7% productive rearrangements and segregating when the between-donor standard deviation exceeded 5%. To diagnose cytomegalovirus status from the catalog of TCR beta chain sequences, a statistical classification framework was built. In a later analysis, V and J genes were assigned by comparing TCR nucleotide sequences against IMGT/GENE-DB human TR gene sequences. The TCRdist pipeline was used in a later analysis to assign CDR3 sequences and most-parsimonious VDJ recombination scenarios. A later analysis defined each TCR beta chain by its CDR3 amino acid sequence plus V-gene family, and excluded reads lacking a unique V-gene family. To address suspected cross-contamination and a sequencing artifact, a later analysis removed a few hundred highly shared, low-generation-probability nucleotide sequences. In a later analysis, a clonal expansion index was calculated for each public chain from normalized within-repertoire ranks of inferred template counts. In a later analysis, generation probabilities were computed with a VDJ recombination model fitted to out-of-frame rearrangements, and the resulting probabilities were checked against IGoR. Hypergeometric tests were used in a later analysis to score TCR-TCR, TCR-HLA and TCR-CMV co-occurrence, with a repertoire-size bias correction applied to the TCR pairs. False discovery rates were estimated in a later analysis by permuting HLA or CMV assignments 20 times. In a later analysis, co-occurring TCRs were grouped with DBSCAN, and TCRdist sequence similarity was added when clustering was performed within HLA-allele-positive subsets. Repertoires with fewer than 30,000 or more than 120,000 public chains, plus five repertoires with anomalous nucleotide sharing, were excluded from co-occurrence clustering. Drawn from immuneACCESS, this table holds only the in-frame rearrangements with V and J called that TCRdb kept. Clones are partly lost; checked studies trace under half to an unresolved V gene and leave the rest unexplained. V, J and clone size are those of that table, while D and trimming were read from the DNA. This sample is represented by about 190,000 clones; 65% to 85% of them were singletons. The top ten clonotypes cover around 2% of the sample.

Sequencing was done on a sample of PBMCs. The rearrangement joined TRBV7-2 to TRBJ2-5; 13 central nucleotides agree with TRBD2. The sequence came from a man aged 18 to 29 in good health and CMV-seronegative. The nucleotides are TGTGCCAGCAGCTCCGGGACTAGCGGGACGGGGACCCAGTACTTC. Its protein reads: CASSSGTSGTGTQYF.